This T cell receptor (beta chain) was captured by sequencing in a study of OX40 agonist ivuxolimab in advanced cancers. V dropped 5 bases and J dropped 3; count of bases not matched to a gene: 4. CDR1 and CDR2 from the germline V gene are MNHNS and SASEGT. The CDR3 totals 14 residues. General study points: Low levels of normalized T-cell clonal expansion also appeared in some nonresponders.

Data came from immunoSEQ multiplex PCR; TCRdb stores just in-frame clones and leaves some out. The table includes roughly 79,000 clones, 80% to 95% detected once. Regarding this clone: Its target is not known.

The clonotype comes from an adult with an advanced solid tumor such as melanoma, head and neck, liver or kidney cancer. The chain uses TRBV6-1 and TRBJ1-5, with TRBD1 matching 7 bases. The sample was CD4+ or CD8+ T cells sorted from blood, taken in a trial of the OX40 agonist ivuxolimab. The CDR3 here is CASSRTGLNQPQHF. CDR3 in DNA: TGTGCCAGCAGTCGGACAGGCCTCAATCAGCCCCAGCATTTT.